The 30 T cell receptor beta chains given below trace back to one sample, sequenced in a study of T cells in Graves' hyperthyroidism and ophthalmopathy. TCR beta CDR3 regions were amplified from RNA transcripts. A first-round RT-PCR of the TCR CDR3 used the HTBI primer set. TCRdb recomputed calls from the multiplex PCR reads with MiXCR, one row per CDR3 protein. Of some 250,000 distinct CDR3 sequences listed, about 15% were seen once; the top ten hold 10% to 15%. The sample comprised blood. These receptors all come from a woman in her forties with Graves' hyperthyroidism that later progressed to Graves' ophthalmopathy.

The sample holds many counts of this clonotype. This chain links TRBV10-3 with TRBJ2-5; the match to TRBD2 covers 7 bases. Germline CDR1 and CDR2: ENHRY and SYGVKD. The CDR3 consists of 15 residues. Losses at the gene ends were 0 bases for V and 0 bases for J; bases not matched to a gene: 1. CDR3 coding DNA: TGTGCCATCAGTGAGTCGGGAGGGGACCAAGAGACCCAGTACTTC. This sequence encodes CAISESGGDQETQYF.

Many counts were recorded for this clonotype. The rearrangement uses TRBV5-5 and TRBJ1-1; possible D gene TRBD1, 5 bases. The CDR3 is 15 residues long. Per the germline V gene, CDR1 is SGHKS and CDR2 is YYEKEE (reference sequence). Trimming stripped 2 bases from V and 4 bases from J, with 15 bases between. CDR3: CASSFLTHGGTEAFF. In DNA, the CDR3 is TGTGCCAGCAGCTTCCTTACCCACGGGGGCACTGAAGCTTTCTTT. Complete variable domain (other parts from reference TRBV5-5 and TRBJ1-1): DAGVTQSPTHLIKTRGQQVTLRCSPISGHKSVSWYQQVLGQGPQFIFQYYEKEERGRGNFPDRFSARQFPNYSSELNVNALLLGDSALYLCASSFLTHGGTEAFFGQGTRLTVV.

This chain links TRBV28 with TRBJ2-7; 14 bases map to TRBD2. Losses at the gene ends were 5 bases for V and 4 bases for J; bases not matched to a gene: 13. CDR3 length: 18 residues. The germline V gene encodes CDR1 MDHEN and CDR2 SYDVKM. In DNA form, the CDR3 reads TGTGCCAGCAGTGCAGGGACTAGCGGGAGATCTGTGTGGTACGAGCAGTACTTC. Translation gives CASSAGTSGRSVWYEQYF.

This rearrangement joins TRBV19 to TRBJ1-1; no firm D call. Germline values: CDR1 LNHDA, CDR2 SQIVND (reference sequence). V was shortened by 4 bases and J by 0 bases, with 6 bases between the two germline ends. CDR3 size: 13 residues. The CDR3 DNA is TGTGCCAGTAGTAACACAGTGAACACTGAAGCTTTCTTT. The encoded protein is CASSNTVNTEAFF.

This clonotype was seen many times. The CDR3 bases are TGTGCCAGCTCATCTCGGACTAGCGGGAGGGGAACAGATACGCAGTATTTT. Translated: CASSSRTSGRGTDTQYF. The rearrangement uses TRBV18 and TRBJ2-3; 15 bases map to TRBD2. The germline V gene encodes CDR1 KGHSH and CDR2 LQKENI. This CDR3 region has 17 residues. The V and J ends lost 5 bases and 3 bases, in that order; junction bases with no gene match: 6.

This clonotype was counted many times. The V and J genes are TRBV24-1 and TRBJ2-1; D uncertain. The V gene's germline CDR1 is KGHDR and CDR2 SFDVKD. V lost 2 bases and J 12 bases, leaving 7 bases between the germline ends. This CDR3 region has 11 residues. The DNA for the CDR3 is TGTGCCACCAGTGATTCAGATTTGCAGTTCTTC. Protein: CATSDSDLQFF.

In this sample, this clonotype turned up a few times. The CDR3 DNA is TGCGCCAGCACCCCCTGGACTAGCGGACTATACAATGAGCAGTTCTTC. Encoded protein: CASTPWTSGLYNEQFF. The V call is TRBV5-1, the J call TRBJ2-1, with 10 positions matching TRBD2. The ends lost 6 bases at V and 4 bases at J; junction bases unmatched: 10. CDR3 size: 16 residues. The V gene's germline CDR1 is SGHRS and CDR2 YFSETQ.

There are many counts of this clonotype. The chain links TRBV2 to TRBJ2-2; TRBD2 agrees at 10 bases. The CDR3 extends over 16 amino acids. Trimming cost V 5 bases and J 6 bases; bases outside gene matches: 9. Germline CDR1 is SNHLY and CDR2 is FYNNEI. Written as DNA, the CDR3 is TGTGCCAGCAGTTTACTAGCGGGACGTGGGGCCGGGGAGCTGTTTTTT. Protein product: CASSLLAGRGAGELFF.

The chain is built from TRBV13 and TRBJ1-3; D is ambiguous. The V gene's germline CDR1 is PRHDT and CDR2 FYEKMQ (reference sequence). The CDR3 loop spans 13 amino acids. V was cut by 7 bases and J by 4 bases, with 11 bases left in between. The CDR3: CASTSLGGNTIYF. CDR3 nucleotides: TGTGCCAGCACCTCTCTTGGGGGAAACACCATATATTTT.

This chain links TRBV19 with TRBJ2-1; D is perhaps TRBD1 (6 bases). V was pared by 4 bases and J by 8 bases, with 12 bases between. The CDR3 extends over 13 amino acids. CDR1 is LNHDA and CDR2 is SQIVND in the germline V gene (reference sequence). The CDR3 bases are TGTGCCAGTAGTACCGGACAGAGCGATGAGCAGTTCTTC. Protein product: CASSTGQSDEQFF. Full variable domain (remainder filled in from reference TRBV19 and TRBJ2-1): DGGITQSPKYLFRKEGQNVTLSCEQNLNHDAMYWYRQDPGQGLRLIYYSQIVNDFQKGDIAEGYSVSREKKESFPLTVTSAQKNPTAFYLCASSTGQSDEQFFGPGTRLTVL.

This clonotype has a handful of counts. The J gene is TRBJ2-7, the V gene TRBV6-2 or TRBV6-3; D unclear. CDR3 length: 14 residues. Germline V gives CDR1 MNHEY, CDR2 SVGEGT. Trimming cost V 5 bases and J 5 bases, with 16 bases left between them. CDR3: CASSGLWRNNEQYF. The CDR3 coding sequence is TGTGCCAGCAGTGGCCTGTGGCGGAACAACGAGCAGTACTTC.

In its sample, this clonotype was seen many times. The CDR3 nucleotides read TGTGCCAGCAATCCGGGGGCCACCTACAATGAGCAGTTCTTC. Protein: CASNPGATYNEQFF. This chain joins TRBV28 and TRBJ2-1, with D perhaps matching TRBD1 or TRBD2 (6 bases each). The CDR3 spans 14 residues. Per the germline V gene, CDR1 is MDHEN and CDR2 is SYDVKM. Trimming cost V 7 bases and J 2 bases, with 12 bases left between them.

A few counts support this clonotype. The rearrangement joins TRBV3-1 to TRBJ2-7, with 8 bases aligning to TRBD1. Germline V gene data show CDR1 as LGHDT and CDR2 as YNNKEL (reference sequence). Germline trimming cut 2 bases from V and 5 bases from J; bases unmatched to any gene: 14. There are 17 residues in the CDR3. As DNA, the CDR3 is TGTGCCAGCAGCCAAACCCTACTTGGACAGGGCCCTAACGAGCAGTACTTC. Translating gives CASSQTLLGQGPNEQYF.

This clonotype was observed a few times. The V call is TRBV20-1, the J call TRBJ1-6; D call uncertain. V was shortened by 1 base and J by 5 bases, with 6 bases between the two germline ends. The germline gives CDR1 DFQATT, CDR2 SNEGSKA (reference sequence). CDR3 length: 13 residues. The CDR3 sequence: CSARVADNSPLHF. The CDR3 coding sequence is TGCAGTGCTAGAGTGGCAGATAATTCACCCCTCCACTTT.

The rearrangement uses TRBV6-9 and TRBJ1-1; no clear D gene. Trimming took off 4 bases at V and 3 bases at J, with 12 bases between the two ends. The V gene's germline CDR1 is MNHGY and CDR2 SVAAGI. This CDR3 spans 14 amino acids. CDR3 bases: TGTGCCAGCAGTTTGGGCGACGGGGACACTGAAGCTTTCTTT. Translated, it gives CASSLGDGDTEAFF.

This clonotype has a handful of counts. The rearrangement links TRBV6-1 to TRBJ2-5; the match to TRBD2 covers 9 bases. The CDR3 covers 17 residues. The V gene end was trimmed by 7 bases and the J gene end by 3 bases; junction bases not matched to a gene: 15. CDR1 and CDR2 (germline): MNHNS, SASEGT. The CDR3 DNA sequence: TGTGCCAGCACTAAACCCGGGGGGGTAGCGGGAGAAGAGACCCAGTACTTC. It encodes CASTKPGGVAGEETQYF.

This clonotype has a count of ten or more. The chain carries TRBV20-1 and TRBJ2-2, with 8 bases aligning to TRBD2. V shed 5 bases and J 7 bases; nucleotides not matched to a gene: 9. Germline V gene sequence: CDR1 DFQATT, CDR2 SNEGSKA (reference sequence). This CDR3 comprises 14 residues. The CDR3 DNA sequence: TGCAGTGCTGCCAGCGGGAGTGGTGTCGGGGAGCTGTTTTTT. This sequence encodes CSAASGSGVGELFF.

Many counts were recorded for this clonotype. V usage is TRBV12-5 and J usage is TRBJ2-1; 9 bases match TRBD2. Germline CDR1 reads LGHNT; CDR2 reads FRNRAP. CDR3 size: 23 residues. Trimming removed 2 bases from V and 4 bases from J; junction bases left unmatched: 27. The CDR3 region has the DNA TGTGCTAGTGGTTTGCTTGTAAACCGACTAGCGGCTTCTCCCTTTGATGTTTACAATGAGCAGTTCTTC. Protein product: CASGLLVNRLAASPFDVYNEQFF.

The chain couples TRBV12-3 or TRBV12-4 to TRBJ1-4; D possibly corresponds to TRBD1 (6 bases). This CDR3 has 13 residues. V shed 6 bases and J shed 8 bases, with 13 bases lying between them. The CDR3 is CASRPQGVEKLFF. Here the CDR3 DNA reads TGTGCCAGCAGACCACAGGGTGTAGAAAAACTGTTTTTT.

The genes are TRBV7-2 and TRBJ2-1; D is possibly TRBD2 (6 bases). Trimming stripped 7 bases from V and 3 bases from J, with 13 bases between. Germline lookup yields CDR1 SGHTA and CDR2 FQGNSA. The CDR3 spans 14 residues. CDR3 sequence (DNA): TGTGCCAGCACCTCTGGCGGGAACTACAATGAGCAGTTCTTC. Translated, it gives CASTSGGNYNEQFF.

Note on this clonotype: Just one base apart from a much larger clone, this may be a read error. The rearrangement links TRBV4-1 to TRBJ2-1; D is ambiguous. Germline V CDR1 and CDR2: MGHRA, YSYEKL. CDR3 length: 12 residues. V lost 2 bases and J lost 11, with 10 bases in between. The CDR3 nucleotides read TGCGCCAGCAGCCAATTCGATGCCCAGCAGTTCTTC. Translating it yields CASSQFDAQQFF.

To note about this clonotype: A read error may account for a junction end that differs from germline. The rearrangement joins TRBV3-1 to TRBJ1-2, with D perhaps TRBD1 (5 bases). Germline V gene data show CDR1 as LGHDT and CDR2 as YNNKEL (reference sequence). The CDR3 is 14 amino acids. The CDR3 loop reads CASSQDGGDYGYIF. The CDR3 nucleotides read TGTGCCAGCAGCCAAGACGGGGGTGACTATGGCTACATCTTC.

This clonotype was seen ten or more times. J is TRBJ1-5 and V is TRBV7-8, with D tentatively TRBD1 (5 bases). Trimming removed 1 base at V and 3 bases at J, with 10 bases between. CDR1 and CDR2 from the germline V gene are SGHVS and FQNEAQ. The CDR3 has 15 residues. The CDR3 sequence is CASSLVTGLNQPQHF. The CDR3 DNA follows: TGTGCCAGCAGCTTAGTAACAGGCCTCAATCAGCCCCAGCATTTT.

With respect to this clonotype: Mismatch with germline at one junction end may stem from a read error. The chain carries TRBV15 and TRBJ1-1; no firm D call. This CDR3 comprises 15 residues. CDR1 LNHNV and CDR2 YYDKDF come from the germline V gene (reference sequence). In nucleotides, the CDR3 is TGTGTCACCAGCAGAGAAATCCAGTTTGGCACTGAAGCTTTCTTT. Translating it yields CVTSREIQFGTEAFF.

V usage is TRBV6-6 and J usage is TRBJ1-1; D gene uncertain. V was cut by 5 bases and J by 3 bases, with 10 bases left in between. This CDR3 contains 13 residues. The germline gives CDR1 MNHNY, CDR2 SVGAGI (reference sequence). In DNA form, the CDR3 reads TGTGCCAGCAGTCAACATGAGTACACTGAAGCTTTCTTT. It specifies CASSQHEYTEAFF.

V and J are TRBV20-1 and TRBJ2-3, with 7 bases lining up with TRBD1. Germline trimming cut 6 bases from V and 1 base from J; bases unmatched to any gene: 10. CDR1 and CDR2 (germline): DFQATT, SNEGSKA (reference sequence). The CDR3 sequence is 15 residues long. CDR3 residues: CSARRQGWGTDTQYF. The DNA for the CDR3 is TGCAGTGCCAGGAGACAGGGATGGGGCACAGATACGCAGTATTTT.

This clonotype was seen repeatedly, ten times or more. The junction shows a germline mismatch at one end, possibly a read error. J is TRBJ2-5 and V is TRBV7-7, with 9 bases identical to TRBD2. From germline, CDR1 is SSHAT and CDR2 FNYEAQ (reference sequence). The CDR3 runs to 18 residues. The CDR3 DNA is TGTGCTAGCAGCTTAAAGTTTGGGCTAGCGGGGATCCAAGAGACCCAGTACTTC. Translating gives CASSLKFGLAGIQETQYF.

This clonotype was picked up many times. This chain connects TRBV5-1 to TRBJ1-2; D unresolved. From germline, CDR1 is SGHRS and CDR2 YFSETQ. This CDR3 comprises 12 residues. V shed 1 base and J shed 8 bases, with 9 bases lying between them. CDR3 coding DNA: TGCGCCAGCAGCTTGTGGCGGTCCGGCTACACCTTC. Translating it yields CASSLWRSGYTF.

This clonotype has ten or more counts. This chain joins TRBV5-1 and TRBJ2-6; the D is unclear. Germline V gene lookup returns CDR1 SGHRS and CDR2 YFSETQ. V was pared by 1 base and J by 0 bases, with 5 bases between. This CDR3 has 15 residues. The CDR3 here is CASSLRPSGANVLTF. DNA for the CDR3: TGCGCCAGCAGCTTGCGCCCCTCTGGGGCCAACGTCCTGACTTTC.

The table lists this clonotype with a count of one. The V gene is TRBV30, the J gene TRBJ2-5; D not certain. Germline V lookup: CDR1 GTSNPN, CDR2 SVGIG (reference sequence). The CDR3 sequence is 13 residues long. Trimming removed 0 bases from V and 5 bases from J, with 10 bases in between. The CDR3 nucleotides are TGTGCCTGGAGTGTACGGAAGTCGGAGACCCAGTACTTC. The encoded protein is CAWSVRKSETQYF.